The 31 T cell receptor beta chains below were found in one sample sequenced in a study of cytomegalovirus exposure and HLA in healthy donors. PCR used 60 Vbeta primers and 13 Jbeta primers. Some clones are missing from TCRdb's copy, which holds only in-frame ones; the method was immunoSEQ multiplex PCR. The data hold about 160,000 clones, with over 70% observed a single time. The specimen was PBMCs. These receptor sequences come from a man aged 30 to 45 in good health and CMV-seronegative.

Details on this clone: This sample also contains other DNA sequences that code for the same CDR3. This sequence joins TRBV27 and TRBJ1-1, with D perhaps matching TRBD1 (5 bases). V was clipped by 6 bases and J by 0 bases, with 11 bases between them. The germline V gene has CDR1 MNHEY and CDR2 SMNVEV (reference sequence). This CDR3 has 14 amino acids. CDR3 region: CASSLRQMNTEAFF. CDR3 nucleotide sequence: TGTGCCAGCAGCCTCAGACAGATGAACACTGAAGCTTTCTTT.

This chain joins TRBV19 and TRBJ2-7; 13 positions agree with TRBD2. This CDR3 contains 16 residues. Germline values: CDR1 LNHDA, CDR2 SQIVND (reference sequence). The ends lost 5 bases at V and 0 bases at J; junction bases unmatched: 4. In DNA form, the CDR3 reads TGTGCCAGTAGTTTAGGGACTAGCGGGACCTCCTACGAGCAGTACTTC. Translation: CASSLGTSGTSYEQYF. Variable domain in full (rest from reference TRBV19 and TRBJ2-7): DGGITQSPKYLFRKEGQNVTLSCEQNLNHDAMYWYRQDPGQGLRLIYYSQIVNDFQKGDIAEGYSVSREKKESFPLTVTSAQKNPTAFYLCASSLGTSGTSYEQYFGPGTRLTVT.

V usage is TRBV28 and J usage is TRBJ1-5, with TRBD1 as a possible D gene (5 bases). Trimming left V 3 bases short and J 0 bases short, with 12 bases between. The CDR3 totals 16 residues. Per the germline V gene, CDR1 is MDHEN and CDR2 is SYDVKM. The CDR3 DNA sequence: TGTGCCAGCAGTTTTGTTCTCAGGGATAGCAATCAGCCCCAGCATTTT. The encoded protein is CASSFVLRDSNQPQHF.

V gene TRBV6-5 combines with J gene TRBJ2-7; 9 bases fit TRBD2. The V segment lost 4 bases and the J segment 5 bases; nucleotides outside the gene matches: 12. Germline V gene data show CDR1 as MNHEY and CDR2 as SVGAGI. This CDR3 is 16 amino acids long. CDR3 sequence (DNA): TGTGCCAGCAGTTTCACTCATGGGGCTAGCGGGAACGAGCAGTACTTC. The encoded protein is CASSFTHGASGNEQYF.

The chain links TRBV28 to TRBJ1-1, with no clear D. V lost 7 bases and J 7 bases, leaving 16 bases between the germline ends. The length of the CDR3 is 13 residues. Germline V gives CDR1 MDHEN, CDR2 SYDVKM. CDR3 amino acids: CASKTPQDCEAFF. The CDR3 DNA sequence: TGTGCCAGCAAAACCCCTCAGGATTGTGAAGCTTTCTTT.

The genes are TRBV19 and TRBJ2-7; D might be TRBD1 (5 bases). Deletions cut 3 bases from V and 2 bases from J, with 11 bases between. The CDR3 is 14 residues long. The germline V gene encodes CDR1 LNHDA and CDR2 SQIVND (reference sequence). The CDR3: CASSMPRVPYEQYF. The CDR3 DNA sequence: TGTGCCAGTAGTATGCCCAGGGTACCCTACGAGCAGTACTTC. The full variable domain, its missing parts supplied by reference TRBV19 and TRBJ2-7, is DGGITQSPKYLFRKEGQNVTLSCEQNLNHDAMYWYRQDPGQGLRLIYYSQIVNDFQKGDIAEGYSVSREKKESFPLTVTSAQKNPTAFYLCASSMPRVPYEQYFGPGTRLTVT.

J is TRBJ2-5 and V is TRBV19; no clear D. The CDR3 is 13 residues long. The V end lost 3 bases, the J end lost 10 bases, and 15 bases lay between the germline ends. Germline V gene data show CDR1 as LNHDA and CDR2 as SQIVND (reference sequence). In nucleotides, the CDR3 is TGTGCCAGTAGTATCGCACTAAACCAAGGCCAGTACTTC. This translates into CASSIALNQGQYF.

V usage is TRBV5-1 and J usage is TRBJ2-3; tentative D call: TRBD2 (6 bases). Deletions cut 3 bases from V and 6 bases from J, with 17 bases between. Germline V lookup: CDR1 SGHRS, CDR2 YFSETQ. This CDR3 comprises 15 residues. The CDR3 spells CASSYLLASGDTQYF. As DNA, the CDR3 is TGCGCCAGCAGCTACTTACTAGCCTCGGGGGATACGCAGTATTTT.

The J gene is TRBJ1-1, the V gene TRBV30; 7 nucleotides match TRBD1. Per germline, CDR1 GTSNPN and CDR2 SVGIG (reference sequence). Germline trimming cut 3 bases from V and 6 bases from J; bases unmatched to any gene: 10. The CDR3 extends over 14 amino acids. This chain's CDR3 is CAWSSGTAYAEAFF. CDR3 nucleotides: TGTGCCTGGAGCTCCGGGACAGCTTACGCTGAAGCTTTCTTT.

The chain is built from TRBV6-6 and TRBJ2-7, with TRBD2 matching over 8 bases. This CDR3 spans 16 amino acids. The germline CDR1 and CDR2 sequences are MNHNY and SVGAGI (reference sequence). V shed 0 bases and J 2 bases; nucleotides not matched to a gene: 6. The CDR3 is CASSYSLGLATYEQYF. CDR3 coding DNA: TGTGCCAGCAGTTACTCCCTTGGACTAGCAACCTACGAGCAGTACTTC.

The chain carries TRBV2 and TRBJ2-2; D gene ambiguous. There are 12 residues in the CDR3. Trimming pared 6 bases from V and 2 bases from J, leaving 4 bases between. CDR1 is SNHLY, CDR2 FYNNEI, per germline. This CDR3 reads CASRRNTGELFF. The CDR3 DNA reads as TGTGCCAGCAGGCGCAACACCGGGGAGCTGTTTTTT.

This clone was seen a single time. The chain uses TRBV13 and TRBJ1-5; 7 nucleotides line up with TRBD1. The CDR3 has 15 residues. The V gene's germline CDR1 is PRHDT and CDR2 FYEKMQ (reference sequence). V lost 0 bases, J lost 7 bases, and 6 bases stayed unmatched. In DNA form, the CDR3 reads TGTGCCAGCAGCTTAGGCCGTACAGGGGTCCAGCCCCAGCATTTT. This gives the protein CASSLGRTGVQPQHF.

CDR3 in DNA: TGTGCCAGCAGCTTAGAGGCTAGGGGGACATCTAACTATGGCTACACCTTC. This codes for CASSLEARGTSNYGYTF. The chain uses TRBV7-8 and TRBJ1-2; a weak D match, TRBD1 (6 bases). The CDR3 totals 17 residues. V was cut by 1 base and J by 0 bases, with 15 bases left in between. The germline V gene encodes CDR1 SGHVS and CDR2 FQNEAQ.

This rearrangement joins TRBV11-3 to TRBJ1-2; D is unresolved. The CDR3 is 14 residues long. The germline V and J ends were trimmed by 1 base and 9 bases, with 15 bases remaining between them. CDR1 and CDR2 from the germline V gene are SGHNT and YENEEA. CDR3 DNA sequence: TGTGCCAGCAGCTTAGTTCGGCCCCGAGGGAGCTACACCTTC. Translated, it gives CASSLVRPRGSYTF.

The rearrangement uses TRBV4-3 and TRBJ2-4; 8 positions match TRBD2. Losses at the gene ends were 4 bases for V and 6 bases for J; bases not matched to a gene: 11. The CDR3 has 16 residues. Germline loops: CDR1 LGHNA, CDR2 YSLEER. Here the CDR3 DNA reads TGCGCCAGCAGCCCCTTCGGGGGGGGGTATGGAAACATTCAGTACTTC. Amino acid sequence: CASSPFGGGYGNIQYF.

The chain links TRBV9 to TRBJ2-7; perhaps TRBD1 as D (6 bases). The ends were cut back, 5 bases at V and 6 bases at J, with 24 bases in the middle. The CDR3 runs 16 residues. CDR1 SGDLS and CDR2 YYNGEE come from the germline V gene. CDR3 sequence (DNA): TGTGCCAGCAGTGCCGGTACCGGGACACCCGGTGGCGAGCAGTACTTC. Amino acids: CASSAGTGTPGGEQYF.

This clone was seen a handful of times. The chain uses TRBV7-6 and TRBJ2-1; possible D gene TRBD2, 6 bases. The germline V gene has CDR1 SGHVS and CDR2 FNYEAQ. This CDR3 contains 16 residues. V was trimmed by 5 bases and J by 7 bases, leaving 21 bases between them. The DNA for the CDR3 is TGTGCCAGCAGCCTATTTATCGGGTCAGGGAGGAATGAGCAGTTCTTC. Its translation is CASSLFIGSGRNEQFF.

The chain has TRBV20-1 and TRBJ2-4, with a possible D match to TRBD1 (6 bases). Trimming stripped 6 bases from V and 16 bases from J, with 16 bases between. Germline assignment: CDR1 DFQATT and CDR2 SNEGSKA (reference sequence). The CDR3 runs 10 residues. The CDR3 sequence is CSAVMGAEYF. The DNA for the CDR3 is TGCAGTGCGGTTATGGGGGCGGAATACTTC.

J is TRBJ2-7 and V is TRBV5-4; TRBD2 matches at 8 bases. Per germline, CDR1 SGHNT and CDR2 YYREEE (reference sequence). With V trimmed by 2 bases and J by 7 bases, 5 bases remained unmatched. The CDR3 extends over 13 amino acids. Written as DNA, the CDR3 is TGTGCCAGCAGCTTCCCCGGGAGGGAAGAGCAGTACTTC. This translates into CASSFPGREEQYF. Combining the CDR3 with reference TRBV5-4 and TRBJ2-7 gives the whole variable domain ETGVTQSPTHLIKTRGQQVTLRCSSQSGHNTVSWYQQALGQGPQFIFQYYREEENGRGNFPPRFSGLQFPNYSSELNVNALELDDSALYLCASSFPGREEQYFGPGTRLTVT.

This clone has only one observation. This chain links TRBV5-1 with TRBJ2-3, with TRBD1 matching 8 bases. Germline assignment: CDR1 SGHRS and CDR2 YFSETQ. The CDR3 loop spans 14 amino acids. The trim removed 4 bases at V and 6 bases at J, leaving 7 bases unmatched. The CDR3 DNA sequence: TGCGCCAGCAGCCCGTCAGGGGGCGACGATACGCAGTATTTT. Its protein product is CASSPSGGDDTQYF.

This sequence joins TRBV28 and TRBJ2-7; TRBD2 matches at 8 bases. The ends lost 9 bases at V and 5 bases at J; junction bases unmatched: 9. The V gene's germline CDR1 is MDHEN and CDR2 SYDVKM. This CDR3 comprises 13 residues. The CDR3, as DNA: TGTGCCAGTACTAGCGGACGGGACCACGAGCAGTACTTC. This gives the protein CASTSGRDHEQYF.

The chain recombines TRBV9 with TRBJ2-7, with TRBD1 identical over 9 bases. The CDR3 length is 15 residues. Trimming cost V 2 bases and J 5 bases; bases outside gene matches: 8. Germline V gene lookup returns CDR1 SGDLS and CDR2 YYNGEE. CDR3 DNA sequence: TGTGCCAGCAGCGTGTCCGGGACAGGGAGGAACGAGCAGTACTTC. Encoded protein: CASSVSGTGRNEQYF.

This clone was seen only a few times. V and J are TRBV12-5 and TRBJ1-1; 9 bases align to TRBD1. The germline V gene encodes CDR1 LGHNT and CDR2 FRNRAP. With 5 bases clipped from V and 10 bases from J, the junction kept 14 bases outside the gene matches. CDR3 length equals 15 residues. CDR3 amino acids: CASGPLGTGRIGAFF. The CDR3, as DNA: TGTGCTAGTGGTCCCCTCGGGACAGGGCGTATTGGAGCTTTCTTT.

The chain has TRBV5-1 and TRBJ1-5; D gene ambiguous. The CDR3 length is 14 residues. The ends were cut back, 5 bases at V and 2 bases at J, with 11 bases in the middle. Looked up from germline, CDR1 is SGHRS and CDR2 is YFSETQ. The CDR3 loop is CASSEGQGNQPQHF. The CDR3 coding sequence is TGCGCCAGCAGTGAGGGCCAGGGCAATCAGCCCCAGCATTTT. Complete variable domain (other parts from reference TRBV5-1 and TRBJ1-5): KAGVTQTPRYLIKTRGQQVTLSCSPISGHRSVSWYQQTPGQGLQFLFEYFSETQRNKGNFPGRFSGRQFSNSRSEMNVSTLELGDSALYLCASSEGQGNQPQHFGDGTRLSIL.

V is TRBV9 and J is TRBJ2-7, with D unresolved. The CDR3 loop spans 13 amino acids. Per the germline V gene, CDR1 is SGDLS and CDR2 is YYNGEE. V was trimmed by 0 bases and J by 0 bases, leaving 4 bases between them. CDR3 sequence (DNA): TGTGCCAGCAGCGTAGACGGCTCCTACGAGCAGTACTTC. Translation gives CASSVDGSYEQYF.

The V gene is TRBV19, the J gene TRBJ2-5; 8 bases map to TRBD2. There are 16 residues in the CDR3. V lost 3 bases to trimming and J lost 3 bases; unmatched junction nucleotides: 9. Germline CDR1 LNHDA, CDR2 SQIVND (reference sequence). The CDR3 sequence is CASSMERGRRKETQYF. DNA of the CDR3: TGTGCCAGTAGTATGGAGCGGGGGAGACGAAAAGAGACCCAGTACTTC. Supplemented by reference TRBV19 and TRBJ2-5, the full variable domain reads DGGITQSPKYLFRKEGQNVTLSCEQNLNHDAMYWYRQDPGQGLRLIYYSQIVNDFQKGDIAEGYSVSREKKESFPLTVTSAQKNPTAFYLCASSMERGRRKETQYFGPGTRLLVL.

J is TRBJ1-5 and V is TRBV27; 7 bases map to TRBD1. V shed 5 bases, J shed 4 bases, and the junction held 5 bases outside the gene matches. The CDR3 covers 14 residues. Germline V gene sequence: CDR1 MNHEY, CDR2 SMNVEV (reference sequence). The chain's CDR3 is CASSIRQGNQPQHF. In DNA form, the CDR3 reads TGTGCCAGCAGTATTCGACAGGGAAATCAGCCCCAGCATTTT.

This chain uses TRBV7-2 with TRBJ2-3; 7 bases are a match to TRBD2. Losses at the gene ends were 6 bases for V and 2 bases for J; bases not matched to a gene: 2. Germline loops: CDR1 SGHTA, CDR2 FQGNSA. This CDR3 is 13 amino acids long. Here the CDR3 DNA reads TGTGCCAGCAGTTGGGACTACACAGATACGCAGTATTTT. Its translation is CASSWDYTDTQYF.

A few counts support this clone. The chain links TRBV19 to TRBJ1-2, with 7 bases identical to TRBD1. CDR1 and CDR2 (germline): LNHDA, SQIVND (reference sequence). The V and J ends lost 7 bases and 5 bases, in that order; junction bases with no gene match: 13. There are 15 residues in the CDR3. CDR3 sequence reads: CASTSTTGTVYGYTF. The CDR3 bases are TGTGCCAGTACCTCTACGACCGGGACAGTTTATGGCTACACCTTC.

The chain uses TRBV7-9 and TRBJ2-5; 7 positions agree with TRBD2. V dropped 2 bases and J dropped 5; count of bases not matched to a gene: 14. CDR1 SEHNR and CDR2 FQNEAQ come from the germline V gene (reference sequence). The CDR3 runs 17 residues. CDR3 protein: CASSLQPLQLGGETQYF. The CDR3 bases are TGTGCCAGCAGCTTACAGCCCCTCCAGTTGGGGGGGGAGACCCAGTACTTC.

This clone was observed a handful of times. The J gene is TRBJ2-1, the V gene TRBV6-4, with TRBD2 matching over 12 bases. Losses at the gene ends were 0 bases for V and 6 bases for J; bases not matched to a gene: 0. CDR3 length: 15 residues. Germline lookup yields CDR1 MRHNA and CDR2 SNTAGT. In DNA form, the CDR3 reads TGTGCCAGCAGTGACTCGACTAGCGGGAGCAATGAGCAGTTCTTC. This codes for CASSDSTSGSNEQFF.